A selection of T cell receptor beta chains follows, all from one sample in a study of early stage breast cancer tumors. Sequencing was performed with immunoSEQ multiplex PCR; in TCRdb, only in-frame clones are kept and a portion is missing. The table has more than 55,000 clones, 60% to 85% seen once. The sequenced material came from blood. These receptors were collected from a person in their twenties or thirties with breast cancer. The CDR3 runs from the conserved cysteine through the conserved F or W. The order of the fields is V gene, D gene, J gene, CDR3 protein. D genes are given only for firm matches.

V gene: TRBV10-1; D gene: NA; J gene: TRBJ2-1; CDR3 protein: CASSESPELDEQFF
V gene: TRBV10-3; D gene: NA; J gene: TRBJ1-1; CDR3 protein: CASNSEFRRAEAFF
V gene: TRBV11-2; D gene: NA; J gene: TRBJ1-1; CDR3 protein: CASSLVGSTTEAFF
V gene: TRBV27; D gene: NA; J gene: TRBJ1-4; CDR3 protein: CASSRAGRGEKLFF
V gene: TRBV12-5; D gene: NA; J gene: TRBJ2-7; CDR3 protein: CASGFGQPADSYEQYF
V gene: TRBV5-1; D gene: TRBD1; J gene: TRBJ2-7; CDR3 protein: CASSLPQGVEAYEQYF
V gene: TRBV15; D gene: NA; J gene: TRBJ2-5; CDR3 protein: CATSRGPGFQETQYF
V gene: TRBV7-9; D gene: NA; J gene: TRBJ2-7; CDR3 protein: CASSPPLDVSYEQYF
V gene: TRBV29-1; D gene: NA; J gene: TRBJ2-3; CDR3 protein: CSVNPGGDTQYF
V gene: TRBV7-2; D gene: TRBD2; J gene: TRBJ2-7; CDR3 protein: CASTEGLAGAGYEQYF
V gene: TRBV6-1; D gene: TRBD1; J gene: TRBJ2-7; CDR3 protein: CASSWPGQGSYEQYF
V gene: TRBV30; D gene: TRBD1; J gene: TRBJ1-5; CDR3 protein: CAWSKTGDRAAHQPQHF
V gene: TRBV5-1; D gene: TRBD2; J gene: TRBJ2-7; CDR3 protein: CASSLGPWGGEVPYEQYF
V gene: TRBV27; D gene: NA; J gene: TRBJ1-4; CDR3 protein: CASSLMGPGEKLFF
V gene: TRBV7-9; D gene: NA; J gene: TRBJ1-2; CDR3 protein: CASTASGGAEGYTF
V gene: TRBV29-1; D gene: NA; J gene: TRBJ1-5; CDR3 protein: CSATLPGGGGQPQHF
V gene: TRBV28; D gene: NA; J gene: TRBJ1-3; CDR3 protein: CASSFSIFVGTIYF
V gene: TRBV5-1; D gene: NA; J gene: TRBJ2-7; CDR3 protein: CASSHPTSYEQYF
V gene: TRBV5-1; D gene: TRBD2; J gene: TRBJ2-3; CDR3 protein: CASSVTSGATDTQYF
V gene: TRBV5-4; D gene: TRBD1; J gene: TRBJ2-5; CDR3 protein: CASSQQGAEETQYF
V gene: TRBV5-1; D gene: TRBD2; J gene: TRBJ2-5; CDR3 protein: CASSPSGRARETQYF
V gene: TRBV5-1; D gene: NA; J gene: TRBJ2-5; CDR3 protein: CASSLADLGEQYF
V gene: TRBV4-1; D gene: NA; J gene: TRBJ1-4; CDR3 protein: CASSRYRVGTTNEKLFF
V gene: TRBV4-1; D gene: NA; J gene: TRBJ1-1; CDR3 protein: CASSSGVNTEAFF
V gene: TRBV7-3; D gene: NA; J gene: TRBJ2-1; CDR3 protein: CASSLTGSPPDNEQFF
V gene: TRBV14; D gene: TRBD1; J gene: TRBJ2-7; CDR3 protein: CASSQGLWGTAEQYF
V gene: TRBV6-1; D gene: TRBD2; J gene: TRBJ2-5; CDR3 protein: CASSRVSGAGETQYF
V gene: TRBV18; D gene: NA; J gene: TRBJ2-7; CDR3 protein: CASSPQTNSYEQYF
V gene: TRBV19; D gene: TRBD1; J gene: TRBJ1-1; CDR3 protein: CASSETRDSPGAFF
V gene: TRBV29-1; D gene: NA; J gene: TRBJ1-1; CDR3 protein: CSVENSQNTEAFF
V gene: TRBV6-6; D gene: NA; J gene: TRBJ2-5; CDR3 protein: CASSYRGEKGETQYF
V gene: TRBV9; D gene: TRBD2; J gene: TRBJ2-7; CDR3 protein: CASSPGGGAAPYEQYF
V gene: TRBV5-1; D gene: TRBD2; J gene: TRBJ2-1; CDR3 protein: CASTLQVGTSGKNEQFF
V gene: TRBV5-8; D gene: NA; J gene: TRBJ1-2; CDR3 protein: CASGPGQGKNYGYTF
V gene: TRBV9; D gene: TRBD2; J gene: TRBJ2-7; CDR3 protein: CASSGTSGSLYEQYF
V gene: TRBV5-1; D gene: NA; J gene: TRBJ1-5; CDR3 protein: CASSSGIGNQPQHF
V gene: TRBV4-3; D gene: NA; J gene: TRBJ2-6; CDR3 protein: CASSQEGGSGANVLTF
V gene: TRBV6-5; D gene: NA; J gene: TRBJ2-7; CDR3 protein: CASSYSGAGSLEQYF
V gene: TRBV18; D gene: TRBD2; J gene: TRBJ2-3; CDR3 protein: CASSPPSASGISDTQYF
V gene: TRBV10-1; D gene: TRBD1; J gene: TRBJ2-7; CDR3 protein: CASSEWQGAGEQYF
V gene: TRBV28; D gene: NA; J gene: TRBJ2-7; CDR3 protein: CASSFPTGFSSYEQYF
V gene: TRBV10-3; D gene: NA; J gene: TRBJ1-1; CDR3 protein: CATLRGGNTEAFF
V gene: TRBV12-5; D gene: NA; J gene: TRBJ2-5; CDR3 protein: CASGLVLSGDEKTQYF
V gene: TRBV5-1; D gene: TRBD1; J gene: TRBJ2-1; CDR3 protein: CASSRGVRDSFYNEQFF
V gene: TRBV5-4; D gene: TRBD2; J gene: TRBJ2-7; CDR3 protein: CASSVGVSGNGYEQYF
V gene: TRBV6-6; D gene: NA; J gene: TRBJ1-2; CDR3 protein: CASTHPGFGRGYTF
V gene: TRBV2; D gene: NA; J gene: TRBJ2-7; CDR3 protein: CASSEAVYAYF
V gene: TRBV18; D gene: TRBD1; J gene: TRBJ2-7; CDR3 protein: CASSAGTASYEQYF
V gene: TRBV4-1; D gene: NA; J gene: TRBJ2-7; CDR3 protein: CASSQDDSGVGVEQYF
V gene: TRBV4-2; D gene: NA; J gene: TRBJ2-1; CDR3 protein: CASSQDKRQGGWSEQFF
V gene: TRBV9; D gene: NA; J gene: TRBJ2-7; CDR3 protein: CASSVGHLGVASYEQYF
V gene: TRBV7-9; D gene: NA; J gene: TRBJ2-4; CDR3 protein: CASSPIFVAKNIQYF
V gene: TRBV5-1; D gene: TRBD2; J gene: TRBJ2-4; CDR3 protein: CASSPNPGLAGGSKNIQYF
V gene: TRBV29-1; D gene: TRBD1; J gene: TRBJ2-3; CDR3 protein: CSVGYGTATDTQYF
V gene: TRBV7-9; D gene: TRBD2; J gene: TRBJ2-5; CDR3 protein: CASSPLAGDQETQYF
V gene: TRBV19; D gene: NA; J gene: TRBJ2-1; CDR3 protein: CASRERVAYNEQFF
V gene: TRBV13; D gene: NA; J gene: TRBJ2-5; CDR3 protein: CASSATGTETQYF
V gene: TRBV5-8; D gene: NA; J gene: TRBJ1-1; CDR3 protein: CASSLRRVGVNTEAFF
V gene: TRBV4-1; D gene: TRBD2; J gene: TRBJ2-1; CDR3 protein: CASSPYPGKASGGTYNEQFF